This record covers a single TCR beta chain. Membership in each cohort depended on participant-reported clinical history. The entry originates in a study of blood T cell repertoires in COVID-19. The V gene lost 5 bases and the J gene lost 4 bases, with 11 bases spanning the gap. This CDR3 comprises 14 residues. CDR1 and CDR2 from the germline V gene are SGHVS and FNYEAQ. Generated by immunoSEQ multiplex PCR, the TCRdb table keeps only in-frame clones and is missing some. The sample lists about 270,000 clones; around 90% were seen once. The origin of this receptor is a man aged 35 to 55 who had been exposed to COVID-19. The chain employs TRBV7-6 and TRBJ2-2; D is unclear. The sequencing sample was made of PBMCs or T cells enriched from blood (not recorded which). The CDR3 DNA follows: TGTGCCAGCAGCAGCCCCCCGGGCACCGGGGAGCTGTTTTTT. This encodes CASSSPPGTGELFF.